The T cell receptor beta chain under discussion was sequenced for a study of T cells in Graves' hyperthyroidism and ophthalmopathy. The germline V gene encodes CDR1 DFQATT and CDR2 SNEGSKA (reference sequence). This CDR3 is 14 amino acids long. V gave up 5 bases and J gave up 2 bases, with 13 bases separating them. Patients were excluded for uncontrolled infection, other autoimmune disease, pregnancy or lactation. This clonotype was counted a few times. The antigen remains undetermined. Study-wide findings and caveats: Researchers found most expanded thyroid clonotypes above 0.001 in blood as well.

Researchers took RNA transcripts and amplified the TCR beta CDR3 regions from them. First-round RT-PCR targeting the TCR CDR3 was performed with the HTBI primer set. TCRdb reanalysed the multiplex PCR reads using MiXCR and keeps one entry per CDR3 protein. The top ten hold 2.5% to 4% of the sample, which has roughly 650,000 distinct CDR3 sequences, more than 15% seen once. Source material: blood. This chain links TRBV20-1 with TRBJ2-1; D tentatively reads TRBD1 or TRBD2 (6 bases each). The receptor was isolated from a woman between 35 and 50 years old with Graves' ophthalmopathy. The CDR3 spells CSAPRGAAYNEQFF. CDR3 nucleotides: TGCAGTGCTCCGAGGGGGGCCGCCTACAATGAGCAGTTCTTC.